One T cell receptor beta chain is described in this entry. Its target is unknown. The data stem from a study of shared clonotypes between healthy human individuals. Study outcomes and limitations: Enrolling few donors narrowed the genetic and exposure-history diversity that was represented.

V dropped 0 bases and J dropped 0 bases, with 18 bases sitting between them. The CDR3 extends over 20 amino acids. Germline V gene data show CDR1 as MNHEY and CDR2 as SMNVEV (reference sequence). Data came from immunoSEQ multiplex PCR; TCRdb stores just in-frame clones and leaves some out. The sample holds about 490,000 clones; about 79% are singletons and the top ten take 10% to 15%. The chain combines TRBV27 with TRBJ2-6; possible D gene TRBD1, 6 bases. The origin of this receptor is a woman between 35 and 50 years old in good health. Some clones in this sample may be carry-over from other donors' samples. Sequenced sample: PBMCs. The CDR3 loop is CASSLSLPGHQLSGANVLTF. DNA of the CDR3: TGTGCCAGCAGTTTATCGCTCCCGGGACACCAACTCTCTGGGGCCAACGTCCTGACTTTC.